These 27 T cell receptor beta chains share one sample of origin, sequenced in a study of T cells in Graves' hyperthyroidism and ophthalmopathy (dated by TCRdb to between 2019 and 2020). Library creation used multiplex PCR. The instrument was an Illumina HiSeq 2000. The TCR beta CDR3 regions were amplified from the RNA transcripts. The TCR CDR3 was subjected to a first round of RT-PCR using the HTBI primer set and the Qiagen OneStep RT-PCR kit. Clones were called with MiXCR by TCRdb after fastp trimmed the public reads at Q25, and only in-frame beta chains were retained. Merged by CDR3 protein, the rows form single entries marked with the most common genes and DNA. Present in this sample are 530,000 or so distinct CDR3 sequences, roughly 17% of which were seen just once. Under 20% of the sample belongs to the ten largest clones. The sample comprised blood. The receptor set was obtained from a woman aged 18-29 years with Graves' ophthalmopathy.

This clonotype has a count of ten or more. V usage is TRBV7-9 and J usage is TRBJ2-5, with 9 bases fitting TRBD1. The CDR3 runs to 15 residues. Germline V lookup: CDR1 SEHNR, CDR2 FQNEAQ (reference sequence). V was clipped by 4 bases and J by 1 base; unmatched bases: 4. The CDR3 loop is CASSYLDRGQETQYF. DNA of the CDR3: TGTGCCAGCAGCTATCTGGACAGGGGCCAAGAGACCCAGTACTTC. The entire variable domain, with the rest obtained from reference TRBV7-9 and TRBJ2-5, is as follows: DTGVSQNPRHKITKRGQNVTFRCDPISEHNRLYWYRQTLGQGPEFLTYFQNEAQLEKSRLLSDRFSAERPKGSFSTLEIQRTEQGDSAMYLCASSYLDRGQETQYFGPGTRLLVL.

The chain carries TRBV7-3 and TRBJ2-2, with 10 bases identical to TRBD1. Trimming took 5 bases from V and 6 from J; bases not matched to a gene: 6. The CDR3 is 15 residues long. Germline V gene sequence: CDR1 SGHTA, CDR2 FQGTGA. The CDR3 nucleotides are TGTGCCAGCAGCCTCTGGACAGGGGGTGCCGGGGAGCTGTTTTTT. It translates to CASSLWTGGAGELFF.

This sequence joins TRBV2 and TRBJ1-3; D may be TRBD1 (5 bases). V was shortened by 3 bases and J by 6 bases, with 12 bases between the two germline ends. Germline V CDR1 and CDR2: SNHLY, FYNNEI. The CDR3 covers 14 residues. This chain's CDR3 is CASSDARAANTIYF. DNA for the CDR3: TGTGCCAGCAGTGATGCCAGGGCGGCAAACACCATATATTTT.

This clonotype was detected many times. This chain joins TRBV27 and TRBJ2-2, with D perhaps given as TRBD1 or TRBD2 (5 bases each). Between the trimmed V and J ends, which lost 8 bases and 5 bases, there was a span of 15 bases. There are 14 residues in the CDR3. Germline assignment: CDR1 MNHEY and CDR2 SMNVEV (reference sequence). Here the CDR3 reads CASRLIEGTGELFF. In DNA, the CDR3 is TGTGCCAGCCGACTAATTGAGGGGACCGGGGAGCTGTTTTTT.

This clonotype was detected a few times. The DNA of the CDR3 is TGCAGTGCTAGAGATCCCAGGGGGGATCAGCCCCAGCATTTT. This codes for CSARDPRGDQPQHF. The J gene is TRBJ1-5, the V gene TRBV20-1; 7 bases are shared with TRBD1. V lost 0 bases and J lost 5; bases outside the gene matches: 4. CDR1 is DFQATT and CDR2 is SNEGSKA in the germline V gene (reference sequence). There are 14 residues in the CDR3.

The chain combines TRBV7-2 with TRBJ1-6; D call uncertain. Between the trimmed V and J ends, which lost 1 base and 8 bases, there was a span of 12 bases. Germline V CDR1 and CDR2: SGHTA, FQGNSA. CDR3 length equals 15 residues. The CDR3 DNA reads as TGTGCCAGCAGCTTAGGTTTGGGGTGGGATTCACCCCTCCACTTT. As protein: CASSLGLGWDSPLHF.

This clonotype showed up just a few times. The chain carries TRBV5-6 and TRBJ2-7; D might be TRBD2 (5 bases). The ends were cut back, 2 bases at V and 0 bases at J, with 15 bases in the middle. In germline, CDR1 is SGHDT, CDR2 YYEEEE. This CDR3 is built from 16 residues. The CDR3 reads CASSFPRGPSSYEQYF. Written as DNA, the CDR3 is TGTGCCAGCAGCTTCCCCCGGGGTCCTAGCTCCTACGAGCAGTACTTC.

Turning to this clonotype: With a much larger clone just one base away, this may be a read error. The chain joins TRBV7-9 to TRBJ1-3; D remains ambiguous. V lost 4 bases and J lost 6, with 16 bases in between. Per the germline V gene, CDR1 is SEHNR and CDR2 is FQNEAQ (reference sequence). This CDR3 contains 15 residues. CDR3 sequence: CASSWDGEAVNTIYF. For the CDR3, the DNA is TGTGCCAGCAGCTGGGATGGGGAGGCCGTAAACACCATATATTTT. Combining the CDR3 with reference TRBV7-9 and TRBJ1-3 gives the whole variable domain DTGVSQNPRHKITKRGQNVTFRCDPISEHNRLYWYRQTLGQGPEFLTYFQNEAQLEKSRLLSDRFSAERPKGSFSTLEIQRTEQGDSAMYLCASSWDGEAVNTIYFGEGSWLTVV.

A remark on this clonotype: Since a much larger clone is just one base distant, this may be a read error. The CDR3 does not end in the conserved phenylalanine or tryptophan, so this is likely a read error. This rearrangement joins TRBV20-1 to TRBJ1-1; 10 bases fit TRBD1. Germline trimming cut 1 base from V and 4 bases from J; bases unmatched to any gene: 9. CDR3 length: 16 residues. Per germline, CDR1 DFQATT and CDR2 SNEGSKA (reference sequence). CDR3 loop: CSARVRTTGGVTEAFL. The CDR3 DNA is TGCAGTGCTAGAGTCCGAACGACAGGGGGCGTCACTGAAGCTTTCCTT.

A few counts support this clonotype. The genes are TRBV9 and TRBJ2-3; 9 bases fit TRBD1. The CDR3 covers 15 residues. Germline V lookup: CDR1 SGDLS, CDR2 YYNGEE. Trimming cost V 2 bases and J 2 bases; bases outside gene matches: 3. The CDR3 reads CASSVRDRATDTQYF. CDR3 bases: TGTGCCAGCAGCGTCCGGGACAGGGCCACAGATACGCAGTATTTT. The whole variable domain, remainder taken from reference TRBV9 and TRBJ2-3, is DSGVTQTPKHLITATGQRVTLRCSPRSGDLSVYWYQQSLDQGLQFLIQYYNGEERAKGNILERFSAQQFPDLHSELNLSSLELGDSALYFCASSVRDRATDTQYFGPGTRLTVL.

This clonotype was recorded many times. The chain has TRBV6-1 and TRBJ1-2; 8 positions match TRBD1. There are 15 residues in the CDR3. CDR1 and CDR2 from the germline V gene are MNHNS and SASEGT. The V and J ends lost 5 bases and 2 bases, in that order; junction bases with no gene match: 7. CDR3 DNA: TGTGCCAGCAGTTCGGACAGGGAGATCAACTATGGCTACACCTTC. It translates to CASSSDREINYGYTF.

This clonotype was detected many times. This chain joins TRBV7-9 and TRBJ2-3; D is ambiguous. The germline gives CDR1 SEHNR, CDR2 FQNEAQ (reference sequence). This CDR3 is 14 amino acids long. Deletions cut 3 bases from V and 2 bases from J, with 9 bases between. Here the CDR3 DNA reads TGTGCCAGCAGCTTGCTTGGGTTCACAGATACGCAGTATTTT. Its translation is CASSLLGFTDTQYF.

This clonotype was seen at least ten times. The chain has TRBV29-1 and TRBJ2-7, with TRBD2 matching 11 bases. The CDR3 sequence is 15 residues long. CDR1 is SQVTM and CDR2 is ANQGSEA in the germline V gene. V lost 6 bases and J lost 1; bases outside the gene matches: 8. The CDR3 sequence: CSVAPLAGVSYEQYF. Written as DNA, the CDR3 is TGCAGCGTCGCGCCACTAGCGGGAGTTTCCTACGAGCAGTACTTC.

This clonotype was counted only a few times. The chain recombines TRBV14 with TRBJ1-1; maybe TRBD1 (6 bases). The CDR3 has 16 residues. Trimming cost V 0 bases and J 2 bases, with 13 bases left between them. Per germline, CDR1 SGHDN and CDR2 FVKESK. This chain's CDR3 is CASSQDRRQDNTEAFF. The CDR3 DNA sequence: TGTGCCAGCAGCCAAGATCGCCGACAGGATAACACTGAAGCTTTCTTT.

This clonotype came up a few times. The rearrangement joins TRBV14 to TRBJ2-1; 10 nucleotides line up with TRBD2. V lost 3 bases and J lost 7; bases outside the gene matches: 12. This CDR3 region has 17 residues. Germline values: CDR1 SGHDN, CDR2 FVKESK. The CDR3 sequence: CASSHRYTSGKSNEQFF. In nucleotides, the CDR3 is TGTGCCAGCAGCCACCGGTACACTAGCGGGAAGTCGAATGAGCAGTTCTTC.

The table lists this clonotype with many counts. The V call is TRBV12-3 or TRBV12-4, the J call TRBJ2-7; no clear D gene. V lost 3 bases, J lost 7 bases, and 7 bases lay in between. The CDR3 totals 11 residues. The CDR3 sequence is CASSLIGEQYF. CDR3 coding DNA: TGTGCCAGCAGTTTGATCGGGGAGCAGTACTTC.

The chain uses TRBV4-1 and TRBJ2-1, with 11 bases that match TRBD2. J was trimmed by 4 bases and V by 4 bases; bases with no gene match: 9. The CDR3 is made up of 17 amino acids. The germline CDR1 and CDR2 sequences are MGHRA and YSYEKL. The CDR3 here is CASSLLASGGRYNEQFF. CDR3 DNA sequence: TGCGCCAGCAGCCTCCTGGCTAGCGGGGGGCGTTACAATGAGCAGTTCTTC.

At least ten counts were recorded for this clonotype. The chain couples TRBV2 to TRBJ2-5; 13 bases map to TRBD2. CDR3 length: 16 residues. Trimming cost V 2 bases and J 5 bases; bases outside gene matches: 5. The V gene's germline CDR1 is SNHLY and CDR2 FYNNEI. The CDR3 DNA sequence: TGTGCCAGCAGTGAAAGACTAGCGGGAGGCCGGGAGACCCAGTACTTC. Its protein is CASSERLAGGRETQYF. The whole variable domain, filled in from reference TRBV2 and TRBJ2-5, reads EPEVTQTPSHQVTQMGQEVILRCVPISNHLYFYWYRQILGQKVEFLVSFYNNEISEKSEIFDDQFSVERPDGSNFTLKIRSTKLEDSAMYFCASSERLAGGRETQYFGPGTRLLVL.

This clonotype has only a few counts. J is TRBJ2-7 and V is TRBV29-1; 9 nucleotides align to TRBD2. V lost 3 bases and J lost 4; bases outside the gene matches: 10. CDR1 is SQVTM, CDR2 ANQGSEA, per germline. The CDR3 totals 15 residues. In DNA form, the CDR3 reads TGCAGCGTTGATAGCGGTGCGGGAGGGCCTTACGAGCAGTACTTC. Protein sequence: CSVDSGAGGPYEQYF.

This clonotype has at least ten counts. The chain links TRBV28 to TRBJ2-4, with D perhaps matching TRBD1 or TRBD2 (6 bases each). Germline V gene sequence: CDR1 MDHEN, CDR2 SYDVKM. V lost 0 bases and J 4 bases, leaving 10 bases between the germline ends. The CDR3 consists of 15 residues. The CDR3 bases are TGTGCCAGCAGTTTATGGGGGGGCGTGAAAAACATTCAGTACTTC. Its protein product is CASSLWGGVKNIQYF.

As concerns this clonotype: At one end the junction does not follow the germline gene, possibly because of a read error. This chain uses TRBV27 with TRBJ1-6, with D hard to call. This CDR3 spans 16 amino acids. The V gene's germline CDR1 is MNHEY and CDR2 SMNVEV (reference sequence). The CDR3 DNA is TGTGCCAACAGTTTATTCGCCCAATCAAAGAATTCACCCCTCCACTTT. It encodes CANSLFAQSKNSPLHF.

The CDR3: CASSQNSPTNTGELFF. The CDR3 DNA sequence: TGTGCCAGCAGCCAAAATAGTCCTACAAACACCGGGGAGCTGTTTTTT. V is TRBV7-3 and J is TRBJ2-2; the D is unclear. V shed 5 bases and J shed 2 bases, with 15 bases lying between them. The germline CDR1 and CDR2 sequences are SGHTA and FQGTGA. The CDR3 runs 16 residues.

This clonotype was picked up many times. The chain is built from TRBV27 and TRBJ2-5; 9 bases align to TRBD2. V dropped 3 bases and J dropped 5; count of bases not matched to a gene: 10. This CDR3 has 16 amino acids. Germline V gene lookup returns CDR1 MNHEY and CDR2 SMNVEV (reference sequence). The CDR3 DNA sequence: TGTGCCAGCAGTTTCTCCAGAAGCGGGGGGAGTGAGACCCAGTACTTC. Its translation is CASSFSRSGGSETQYF.

A word on this clonotype: One base away lies a much larger clone, so this may be a sequencing read error. The chain links TRBV19 to TRBJ2-7, with 8 positions matching TRBD1. The germline V gene has CDR1 LNHDA and CDR2 SQIVND (reference sequence). The CDR3 totals 14 residues. CDR3: CASSITRQGYEQCF. CDR3 nucleotide sequence: TGTGCCAGTAGTATAACGCGACAGGGGTACGAGCAGTGCTTC.

The sample holds many counts of this clonotype. The CDR3 spells CASTLGGGIYEQYF. CDR3 coding DNA: TGTGCCAGCACCTTGGGCGGAGGTATCTACGAGCAGTACTTC. V and J are TRBV2 and TRBJ2-7, with D tentatively TRBD2 (5 bases). Germline loops: CDR1 SNHLY, CDR2 FYNNEI. The ends were cut back, 7 bases at V and 3 bases at J, with 16 bases in the middle. CDR3 size: 14 residues. Based on the CDR3 plus reference TRBV2 and TRBJ2-7, the full variable domain is EPEVTQTPSHQVTQMGQEVILRCVPISNHLYFYWYRQILGQKVEFLVSFYNNEISEKSEIFDDQFSVERPDGSNFTLKIRSTKLEDSAMYFCASTLGGGIYEQYFGPGTRLTVT.

This clonotype was seen repeatedly, ten times or more. The rearrangement uses TRBV20-1 and TRBJ2-3, with 11 nucleotides matching TRBD2. This CDR3 region has 16 residues. Germline V gene lookup returns CDR1 DFQATT and CDR2 SNEGSKA (reference sequence). V was clipped by 2 bases and J by 4 bases; unmatched bases: 8. CDR3 residues: CSARTTSGGIPDTQYF. In DNA, the CDR3 is TGCAGTGCTAGAACTACTAGCGGGGGTATACCAGATACGCAGTATTTT.

V usage is TRBV18 and J usage is TRBJ1-4; 8 nucleotides match TRBD1. V was clipped by 3 bases and J by 4 bases; unmatched bases: 7. CDR1 is KGHSH and CDR2 is LQKENI in the germline V gene. The CDR3 sequence is 16 residues long. This CDR3 reads CASSPFTGQVNEKLFF. In nucleotides, the CDR3 is TGTGCCAGCTCACCCTTTACGGGACAGGTTAATGAAAAACTGTTTTTT.